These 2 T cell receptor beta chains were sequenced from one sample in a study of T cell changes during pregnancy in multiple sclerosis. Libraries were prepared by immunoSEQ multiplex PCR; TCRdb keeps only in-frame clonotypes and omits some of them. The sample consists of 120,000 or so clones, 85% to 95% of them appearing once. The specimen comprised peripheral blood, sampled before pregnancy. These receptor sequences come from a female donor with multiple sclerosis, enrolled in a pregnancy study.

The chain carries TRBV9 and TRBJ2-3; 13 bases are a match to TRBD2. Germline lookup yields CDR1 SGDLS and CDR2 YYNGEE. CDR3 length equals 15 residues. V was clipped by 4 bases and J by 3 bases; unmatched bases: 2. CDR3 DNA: TGTGCCAGCAGCTGGGGACTAGCGGGAACAGATACGCAGTATTTT. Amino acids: CASSWGLAGTDTQYF.

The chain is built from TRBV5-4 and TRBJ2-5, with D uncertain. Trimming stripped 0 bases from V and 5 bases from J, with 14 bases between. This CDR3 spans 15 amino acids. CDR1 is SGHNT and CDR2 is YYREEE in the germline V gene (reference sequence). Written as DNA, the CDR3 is TGTGCCAGCAGCTTGGACTCTTCCGCCAGGGAGACCCAGTACTTC. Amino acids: CASSLDSSARETQYF.